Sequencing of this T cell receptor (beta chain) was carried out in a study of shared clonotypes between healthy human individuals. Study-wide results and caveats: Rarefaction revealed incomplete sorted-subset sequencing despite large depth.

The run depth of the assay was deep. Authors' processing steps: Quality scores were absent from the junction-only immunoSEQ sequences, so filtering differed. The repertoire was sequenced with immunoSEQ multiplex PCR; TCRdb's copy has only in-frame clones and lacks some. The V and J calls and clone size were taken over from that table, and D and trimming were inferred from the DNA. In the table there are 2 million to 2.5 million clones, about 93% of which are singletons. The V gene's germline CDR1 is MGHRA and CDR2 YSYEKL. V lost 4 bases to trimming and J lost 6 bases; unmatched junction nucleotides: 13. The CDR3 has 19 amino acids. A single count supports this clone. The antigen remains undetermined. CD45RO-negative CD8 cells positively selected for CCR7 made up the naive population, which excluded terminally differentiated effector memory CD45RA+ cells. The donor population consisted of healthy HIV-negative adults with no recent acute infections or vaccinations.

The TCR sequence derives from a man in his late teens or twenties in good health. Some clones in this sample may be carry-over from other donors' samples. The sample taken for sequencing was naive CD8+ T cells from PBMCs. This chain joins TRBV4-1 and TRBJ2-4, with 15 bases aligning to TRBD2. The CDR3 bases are TGCGCCAGCAGCCGGACCCCGGGGACTAGCGGGAGGCAGGGAAACATTCAGTACTTC. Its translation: CASSRTPGTSGRQGNIQYF.